This T cell receptor (beta chain) was observed in a study of regulatory T cells in long-lasting Graves disease. This clonotype appeared a few times. Its specificity is not known. CDR3 length: 14 amino acids. Per the germline V gene, CDR1 is SGHNT and CDR2 is YYREEE (reference sequence). The J segment lost 2 bases and the V segment lost 4 bases, leaving 5 bases of the junction unmatched. Building the TCR beta libraries relied on iRepertoire HTBI primers, and CDR3 regions underwent Arm-PCR. TCRdb reprocessed the multiplex PCR reads via MiXCR and lists one record per CDR3 protein. The table records hundreds of thousands of distinct CDR3 sequences, approximately 15% of them present only once. Whole-study results and caveats: TRBV28, TRBJ1-2 and TRBJ2-5 were favored in persistent disease.

Time point described: newly diagnosed GD, antithyroid drugs for less than 3 months. Extracted RNA from PBMCs served as the source of the TCR library. The sample was also linked to a second study, of T cells in Graves' hyperthyroidism and ophthalmopathy. In that study: Among clonotypes expanded in thyroid above 0.001, most were also found in blood.

V is TRBV5-4 and J is TRBJ2-5; TRBD1 aligns across 7 bases. The sequenced sample was peripheral blood mononuclear cells (PBMCs), obtained at new diagnosis, from a patient treated with antithyroid drugs. The sequence came from a woman aged 25 to 39 with Graves disease. CDR3 DNA: TGTGCCAGCAGCAACGACAGGGTTCAAGAGACCCAGTACTTC. This codes for CASSNDRVQETQYF.